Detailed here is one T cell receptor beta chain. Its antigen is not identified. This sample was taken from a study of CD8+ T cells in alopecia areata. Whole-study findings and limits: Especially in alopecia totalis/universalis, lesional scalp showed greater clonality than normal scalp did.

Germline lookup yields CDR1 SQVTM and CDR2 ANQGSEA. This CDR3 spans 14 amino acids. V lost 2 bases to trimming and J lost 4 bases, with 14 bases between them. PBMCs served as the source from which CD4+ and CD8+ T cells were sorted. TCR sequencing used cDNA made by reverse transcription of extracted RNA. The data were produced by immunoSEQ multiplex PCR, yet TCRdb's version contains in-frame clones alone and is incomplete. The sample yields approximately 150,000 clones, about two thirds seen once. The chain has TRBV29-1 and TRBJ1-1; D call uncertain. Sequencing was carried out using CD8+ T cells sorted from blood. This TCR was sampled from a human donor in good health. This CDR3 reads CSVELSGVGTEAFF. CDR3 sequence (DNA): TGCAGCGTTGAATTGAGCGGGGTAGGCACTGAAGCTTTCTTT. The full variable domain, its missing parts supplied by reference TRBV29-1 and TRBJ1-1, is SAVISQKPSRDICQRGTSLTIQCQVDSQVTMMFWYRQQPGQSLTLIATANQGSEATYESGFVIDKFPISRPNLTFSTLTVSNMSPEDSSIYLCSVELSGVGTEAFFGQGTRLTVV.